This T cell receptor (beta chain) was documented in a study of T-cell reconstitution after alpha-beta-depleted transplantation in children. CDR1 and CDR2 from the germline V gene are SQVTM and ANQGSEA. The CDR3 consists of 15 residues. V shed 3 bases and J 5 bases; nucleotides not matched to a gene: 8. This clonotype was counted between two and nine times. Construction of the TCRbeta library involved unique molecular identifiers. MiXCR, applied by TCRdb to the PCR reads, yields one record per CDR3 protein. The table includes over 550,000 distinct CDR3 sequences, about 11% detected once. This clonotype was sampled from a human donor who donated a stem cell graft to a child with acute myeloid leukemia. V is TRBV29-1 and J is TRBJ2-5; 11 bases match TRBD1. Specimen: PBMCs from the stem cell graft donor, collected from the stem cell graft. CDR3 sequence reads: CSVDTDRGLGETQYF. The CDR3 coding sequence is TGCAGCGTTGACACGGACAGGGGGCTCGGTGAGACCCAGTACTTC.